This passage covers 7 T cell receptor beta chains from one sample sequenced in a study of blood T cell repertoires in COVID-19. The table came from immunoSEQ multiplex PCR; TCRdb's copy has only in-frame clones and leaves some out. The sample yields about 54,000 clones, 75% to 90% seen once. Sequenced: peripheral blood. The receptors stem from a woman aged 60 to 75 with acute or convalescent COVID-19.

The V call is TRBV7-3, the J call TRBJ1-1, with D perhaps TRBD1 (6 bases). V lost 5 bases, J lost 4 bases, and 11 bases lay in between. The CDR3 totals 13 residues. Germline CDR1 and CDR2: SGHTA and FQGTGA. CDR3 in DNA: TGTGCCAGCAGCCCAGGGGAAGGCACTGAAGCTTTCTTT. Encoded protein: CASSPGEGTEAFF. The full variable domain, rest sourced from reference TRBV7-3 and TRBJ1-1, is GAGVSQTPSNKVTEKGKYVELRCDPISGHTALYWYRQSLGQGPEFLIYFQGTGAADDSGLPNDRFFAVRPEGSVSTLKIQRTERGDSAVYLCASSPGEGTEAFFGQGTRLTVV.

The chain combines TRBV25-1 with TRBJ2-1; 12 bases match TRBD2. Germline lookup yields CDR1 MGHDK and CDR2 SYGVNS. There are 14 residues in the CDR3. V gave up 3 bases and J gave up 8 bases; unmatched junction bases: 2. The CDR3 reads CASSEPSGRDEQFF. The CDR3 DNA reads as TGTGCCAGCAGTGAGCCTAGCGGGAGGGATGAGCAGTTCTTC.

The genes are TRBV6-2 or TRBV6-3 and TRBJ1-2; D not certain. CDR3 length: 13 amino acids. Germline CDR1 MNHEY, CDR2 SVGEGT. V lost 5 bases and J lost 7, with 14 bases in between. The CDR3 coding sequence is TGTGCCAGCAGTAGCCGGGAGTCCAGTGGCTACACCTTC. This gives the protein CASSSRESSGYTF.

The chain uses TRBV12-3 or TRBV12-4 and TRBJ1-5; D may be TRBD1 (5 bases). V lost 3 bases and J 4 bases, leaving 7 bases between the germline ends. The CDR3 contains 13 residues. The CDR3 DNA sequence: TGTGCCAGCAGTTTCGGGGGGAATCAGCCCCAGCATTTT. Translated, it gives CASSFGGNQPQHF.

This clone was detected a few times. The chain couples TRBV7-9 to TRBJ1-1; D not certain. CDR3 length equals 13 residues. Trimming took 3 bases from V and 3 from J, leaving 8 bases between them. Germline CDR1 SEHNR, CDR2 FQNEAQ (reference sequence). CDR3 protein: CASSLNRDTEAFF. The CDR3 coding sequence is TGTGCCAGCAGCTTGAACCGAGACACTGAAGCTTTCTTT.

The rearrangement joins TRBV10-3 to TRBJ2-1, with 7 bases fitting TRBD1. Germline values: CDR1 ENHRY, CDR2 SYGVKD. The CDR3 sequence is 15 residues long. After removal of 5 bases from V and 4 bases from J, the junction contained 8 bases not matched to a gene. The CDR3, as DNA: TGTGCCATCAGTCGACAGGGCGAGGGGTACAATGAGCAGTTCTTC. This gives the protein CAISRQGEGYNEQFF.

The chain has TRBV13 and TRBJ1-1; D is unclear. Germline CDR1 reads PRHDT; CDR2 reads FYEKMQ (reference sequence). This CDR3 spans 12 amino acids. The V end was cut by 2 bases, the J end by 9 bases, with 10 bases between. CDR3 protein: CASSLSGYQAFF. In DNA, the CDR3 is TGTGCCAGCAGCTTAAGCGGATATCAAGCTTTCTTT.